Listed below are T cell receptor beta chains from one sample, sequenced in a study of cytomegalovirus exposure and HLA in healthy donors. Assay: immunoSEQ multiplex PCR; the TCRdb copy retains only in-frame clones and omits some. The sample consists of 120,000 or so clones, 65% to 80% of them appearing once. The sample comprised PBMCs. Receptors were obtained from a woman in her thirties or forties in good health and CMV-seropositive. The CDR3 runs from the conserved cysteine through the conserved F or W. The order of the fields is CDR3 protein, CDR3 DNA, clone size, D gene, J gene, CDR3 length, V gene. D genes are given only for firm matches. Size tells how often a clone was seen (once, few, many) or the class of an expanded clone, and some rows leave it out.

CDR3aa: CASSLGLAANSYEQYF
CDR3nt: TGCGCCAGCAGCTTGGGCCTAGCGGCTAATTCCTACGAGCAGTACTTC
abundance: -
d_gene: TRBD2
j_gene: TRBJ2-7
len: 16
v_gene: TRBV5-1

CDR3aa: CASSLGTSGGTYEQYF
CDR3nt: TGTGCCAGCAGCTTGGGGACTAGCGGGGGGACCTACGAGCAGTACTTC
abundance: few
d_gene: TRBD2
j_gene: TRBJ2-7
len: 16
v_gene: TRBV5-8

CDR3aa: CASSRRTGGPNTEAFF
CDR3nt: TGTGCCAGCAGCCGACGGACAGGGGGCCCGAACACTGAAGCTTTCTTT
abundance: -
d_gene: TRBD1
j_gene: TRBJ1-1
len: 16
v_gene: TRBV7-9

CDR3aa: CATSRDRSPNYGYTF
CDR3nt: TGTGCCACCAGCAGAGATCGCAGTCCGAACTATGGCTACACCTTC
abundance: -
d_gene: -
j_gene: TRBJ1-2
len: 15
v_gene: TRBV15

CDR3aa: CASSSGTGRNQPQHF
CDR3nt: TGCGCCAGCAGCTCGGGGACAGGGCGGAATCAGCCCCAGCATTTT
abundance: -
d_gene: TRBD1
j_gene: TRBJ1-5
len: 15
v_gene: TRBV5-1

CDR3aa: CASSVSGVSSGANVLTF
CDR3nt: TGTGCCAGCAGCGTTAGCGGGGTTTCCTCTGGGGCCAACGTCCTGACTTTC
abundance: -
d_gene: TRBD2
j_gene: TRBJ2-6
len: 17
v_gene: TRBV9

CDR3aa: CASSPSQRVNYNEQFF
CDR3nt: TGTGCCAGCTCACCATCACAGCGGGTGAACTACAATGAGCAGTTCTTC
abundance: -
d_gene: -
j_gene: TRBJ2-1
len: 16
v_gene: TRBV18

CDR3aa: CASTLTGLEETQYF
CDR3nt: TGCGCCAGCACATTGACAGGGCTTGAAGAGACCCAGTACTTC
abundance: -
d_gene: TRBD1
j_gene: TRBJ2-5
len: 14
v_gene: TRBV5-1

CDR3aa: CASSPSRGSGELFF
CDR3nt: TGTGCCAGCAGCCCATCAAGAGGGTCCGGGGAGCTGTTTTTT
abundance: -
d_gene: -
j_gene: TRBJ2-2
len: 14
v_gene: TRBV7-9

CDR3aa: CASSTVPGQLPYEQYF
CDR3nt: TGTGCCAGTAGTACGGTGCCGGGACAGTTGCCCTACGAGCAGTACTTC
abundance: -
d_gene: TRBD1
j_gene: TRBJ2-7
len: 16
v_gene: TRBV19

CDR3aa: CASGQGAINQPQHF
CDR3nt: TGTGCCAGTGGACAGGGGGCGATCAATCAGCCCCAGCATTTT
abundance: -
d_gene: TRBD1
j_gene: TRBJ1-5
len: 14
v_gene: TRBV19

CDR3aa: CASSAYSSYEQYF
CDR3nt: TGTGCCAGCAGCGCCTACAGCTCCTACGAGCAGTACTTC
abundance: -
d_gene: -
j_gene: TRBJ2-7
len: 13
v_gene: TRBV7-2

CDR3aa: CASRGGQQYF
CDR3nt: TGTGCCAGCAGGGGCGGGCAGCAGTACTTC
abundance: -
d_gene: -
j_gene: TRBJ2-7
len: 10
v_gene: TRBV25-1

CDR3aa: CASSLGSSFTYEQYF
CDR3nt: TGTGCCAGCAGCTTAGGATCTAGTTTCACCTACGAGCAGTACTTC
abundance: -
d_gene: -
j_gene: TRBJ2-7
len: 15
v_gene: TRBV13

CDR3aa: CSVARSGSYEQYF
CDR3nt: TGCAGCGTTGCGAGGAGCGGGAGCTACGAGCAGTACTTC
abundance: -
d_gene: TRBD2
j_gene: TRBJ2-7
len: 13
v_gene: TRBV29-1

CDR3aa: CASSELRSFGGASTDTQYF
CDR3nt: TGTGCCAGCAGTGAGTTACGGAGTTTCGGGGGGGCTAGCACAGATACGCAGTATTTT
abundance: -
d_gene: TRBD2
j_gene: TRBJ2-3
len: 19
v_gene: TRBV6-1

CDR3aa: CASVYGTGSYEQYF
CDR3nt: TGTGCCAGCGTGTACGGGACAGGGAGCTACGAGCAGTACTTC
abundance: -
d_gene: TRBD1
j_gene: TRBJ2-7
len: 14
v_gene: TRBV2

CDR3aa: CASRDTTNTEAFF
CDR3nt: TGTGCCAGCAGGGACACCACGAACACTGAAGCTTTCTTT
abundance: -
d_gene: -
j_gene: TRBJ1-1
len: 13
v_gene: TRBV5-4

CDR3aa: CASNVETAGGETQYF
CDR3nt: TGTGCCAGCAACGTAGAAACAGCGGGAGGAGAGACCCAGTACTTC
abundance: -
d_gene: TRBD2
j_gene: TRBJ2-5
len: 15
v_gene: TRBV5-6

CDR3aa: CASSEGPILAGGNSPLHF
CDR3nt: TGCGCCAGCAGTGAGGGGCCGATTCTGGCAGGGGGTAATTCACCCCTCCACTTT
abundance: -
d_gene: TRBD1
j_gene: TRBJ1-6
len: 18
v_gene: TRBV10-1

CDR3aa: CASTVTTGNTEAFF
CDR3nt: TGTGCCAGTACCGTCACGACAGGGAACACTGAAGCTTTCTTT
abundance: -
d_gene: -
j_gene: TRBJ1-1
len: 14
v_gene: TRBV19

CDR3aa: CASSPRTSGEREQYF
CDR3nt: TGTGCCAGCAGCCCTAGGACTAGCGGGGAGAGAGAGCAGTACTTC
abundance: -
d_gene: TRBD2
j_gene: TRBJ2-7
len: 15
v_gene: TRBV11-1

CDR3aa: CASSQGGGRVTDTQYF
CDR3nt: TGTGCCAGCAGTCAAGGGGGGGGCCGGGTTACAGATACGCAGTATTTT
abundance: -
d_gene: -
j_gene: TRBJ2-3
len: 16
v_gene: TRBV6-1

CDR3aa: CAIKSNREPLHF
CDR3nt: TGTGCCATCAAAAGCAACAGAGAACCCCTCCACTTT
abundance: -
d_gene: -
j_gene: TRBJ1-6
len: 12
v_gene: TRBV2

CDR3aa: CASSLGLMEEKLFF
CDR3nt: TGTGCCAGCAGCTTGGGTTTGATGGAGGAAAAACTGTTTTTT
abundance: -
d_gene: -
j_gene: TRBJ1-4
len: 14
v_gene: TRBV13

CDR3aa: CASSANDPGETQYF
CDR3nt: TGTGCCAGCAGCGCCAATGACCCGGGAGAGACCCAGTACTTC
abundance: -
d_gene: -
j_gene: TRBJ2-5
len: 14
v_gene: TRBV9

CDR3aa: CASSEPGTGYGYTF
CDR3nt: TGTGCCAGCAGTGAACCTGGGACAGGGTATGGCTACACCTTC
abundance: few
d_gene: TRBD1
j_gene: TRBJ1-2
len: 14
v_gene: TRBV6-5

CDR3aa: CASSKGTGNTGELFF
CDR3nt: TGCGCCAGCAGCAAGGGGACAGGGAACACCGGGGAGCTGTTTTTT
abundance: -
d_gene: TRBD1
j_gene: TRBJ2-2
len: 15
v_gene: TRBV5-1

CDR3aa: CASSPGGSLTGELFF
CDR3nt: TGCGCCAGCAGTCCGGGAGGCTCCTTGACCGGGGAGCTGTTTTTT
abundance: once
d_gene: TRBD2
j_gene: TRBJ2-2
len: 15
v_gene: TRBV5-1

CDR3aa: CASSPTSGGEGEKLFF
CDR3nt: TGTGCCAGCTCTCCAACCTCAGGGGGCGAGGGCGAAAAACTGTTTTTT
abundance: -
d_gene: TRBD1
j_gene: TRBJ1-4
len: 16
v_gene: TRBV18

CDR3aa: CASSGGQGAMGEKLFF
CDR3nt: TGTGCCAGCAGCGGGGGACAGGGGGCGATGGGTGAAAAACTGTTTTTT
abundance: few
d_gene: TRBD1
j_gene: TRBJ1-4
len: 16
v_gene: TRBV4-2

CDR3aa: CASSQAGTGRNEQYF
CDR3nt: TGTGCCAGCAGCCAAGCCGGGACAGGGAGAAACGAGCAGTACTTC
abundance: -
d_gene: TRBD1
j_gene: TRBJ2-7
len: 15
v_gene: TRBV7-9

CDR3aa: CAISEPGQGVDEQYF
CDR3nt: TGTGCCATCAGTGAGCCCGGACAGGGGGTCGACGAGCAGTACTTC
abundance: -
d_gene: TRBD1
j_gene: TRBJ2-7
len: 15
v_gene: TRBV10-3

CDR3aa: CASSSLQGAAETQYF
CDR3nt: TGTGCCAGCAGCTCGTTACAGGGGGCTGCAGAGACCCAGTACTTC
abundance: -
d_gene: TRBD1
j_gene: TRBJ2-5
len: 15
v_gene: TRBV5-6

CDR3aa: CALQEYNSPLHF
CDR3nt: TGTGCCCTCCAAGAGTATAATTCCCCCCTCCACTTT
abundance: -
d_gene: -
j_gene: TRBJ1-6
len: 12
v_gene: TRBV30

CDR3aa: CASSLAGSQSSYNSPLHF
CDR3nt: TGCGCCAGCAGCTTGGCCGGGAGCCAAAGCTCCTATAATTCACCCCTCCACTTT
abundance: -
d_gene: -
j_gene: TRBJ1-6
len: 18
v_gene: TRBV5-1

CDR3aa: CASSSQGQGVSPLHF
CDR3nt: TGTGCCAGCAGCTCCCAGGGACAGGGGGTTTCACCCCTCCACTTT
abundance: -
d_gene: TRBD1
j_gene: TRBJ1-6
len: 15
v_gene: TRBV7-2

CDR3aa: CASSPQPPRYEQYF
CDR3nt: TGTGCCAGCAGCCCACAGCCCCCTCGATACGAGCAGTACTTC
abundance: -
d_gene: -
j_gene: TRBJ2-7
len: 14
v_gene: TRBV5-6

CDR3aa: CASSLFAGNTEAFF
CDR3nt: TGTGCCAGCAGCTTATTTGCAGGGAACACTGAAGCTTTCTTT
abundance: -
d_gene: -
j_gene: TRBJ1-1
len: 14
v_gene: TRBV7-3

CDR3aa: CASRPGYSNQPQHF
CDR3nt: TGTGCCAGCAGACCAGGGTATAGCAATCAGCCCCAGCATTTT
abundance: -
d_gene: -
j_gene: TRBJ1-5
len: 14
v_gene: TRBV5-8

CDR3aa: CASSLLSTGLNTEAFF
CDR3nt: TGTGCCAGCAGCCTACTCTCGACAGGGTTGAACACTGAAGCTTTCTTT
abundance: -
d_gene: TRBD1
j_gene: TRBJ1-1
len: 16
v_gene: TRBV9

CDR3aa: CASSVHRDRLSTEAFF
CDR3nt: TGTGCCAGCAGTGTCCACCGGGACAGGTTGAGCACTGAAGCTTTCTTT
abundance: -
d_gene: TRBD1
j_gene: TRBJ1-1
len: 16
v_gene: TRBV6-1

CDR3aa: CASMPRGRSNSPLHF
CDR3nt: TGTGCCAGCATGCCCAGGGGTAGAAGTAATTCACCCCTCCACTTT
abundance: -
d_gene: -
j_gene: TRBJ1-6
len: 15
v_gene: TRBV6-5

CDR3aa: CASSPHSGGHYEQYF
CDR3nt: TGTGCCAGCAGCCCCCACTCGGGGGGGCACTACGAGCAGTACTTC
abundance: -
d_gene: TRBD2
j_gene: TRBJ2-7
len: 15
v_gene: TRBV11-2

CDR3aa: CASSMPGQETQYF
CDR3nt: TGTGCCAGTAGTATGCCAGGCCAAGAGACCCAGTACTTC
abundance: -
d_gene: -
j_gene: TRBJ2-5
len: 13
v_gene: TRBV19

CDR3aa: CASSLQIGATNEKLFF
CDR3nt: TGCGCCAGCAGCCTGCAAATAGGGGCAACTAATGAAAAACTGTTTTTT
abundance: few
d_gene: -
j_gene: TRBJ1-4
len: 16
v_gene: TRBV4-1

CDR3aa: CASIRTSGGVTGELFF
CDR3nt: TGTGCCAGCATCCGAACTAGCGGGGGTGTCACCGGGGAGCTGTTTTTT
abundance: -
d_gene: TRBD2
j_gene: TRBJ2-2
len: 16
v_gene: TRBV27

CDR3aa: CASSLGTDTEAFF
CDR3nt: TGCGCCAGCAGCTTGGGGACAGATACTGAAGCTTTCTTT
abundance: -
d_gene: -
j_gene: TRBJ1-1
len: 13
v_gene: TRBV5-1

CDR3aa: CASSPILAGARNEQFF
CDR3nt: TGTGCCAGTAGTCCGATCCTAGCGGGGGCCCGGAATGAGCAGTTCTTC
abundance: -
d_gene: TRBD2
j_gene: TRBJ2-1
len: 16
v_gene: TRBV19

CDR3aa: CASSPAWGLRSYEQYF
CDR3nt: TGTGCCAGCAGCCCTGCCTGGGGACTCAGGAGCTACGAGCAGTACTTC
abundance: -
d_gene: -
j_gene: TRBJ2-7
len: 16
v_gene: TRBV14

CDR3aa: CASAPGTLTYEQYF
CDR3nt: TGTGCCAGCGCCCCCGGGACTCTCACCTACGAGCAGTACTTC
abundance: -
d_gene: -
j_gene: TRBJ2-7
len: 14
v_gene: TRBV5-4

CDR3aa: CASSLASGSYEQYF
CDR3nt: TGCGCCAGCAGCTTGGCTAGCGGGAGCTACGAGCAGTACTTC
abundance: -
d_gene: TRBD2
j_gene: TRBJ2-7
len: 14
v_gene: TRBV5-1

CDR3aa: CASSSTGAPIDTQYF
CDR3nt: TGTGCCAGCAGCTCCACAGGGGCACCGATAGACACCCAGTACTTC
abundance: -
d_gene: TRBD1
j_gene: TRBJ2-5
len: 15
v_gene: TRBV9

CDR3aa: CASSQVLIGTGNTIYF
CDR3nt: TGCGCCAGCAGCCAAGTCTTGATCGGGACAGGGAACACCATATATTTT
abundance: -
d_gene: TRBD1
j_gene: TRBJ1-3
len: 16
v_gene: TRBV4-3

CDR3aa: CASSGRTGYNYGYTF
CDR3nt: TGTGCCAGCAGCGGTCGGACAGGATATAACTATGGCTACACCTTC
abundance: once
d_gene: TRBD1
j_gene: TRBJ1-2
len: 15
v_gene: TRBV7-2